The 25 T cell receptor beta chains given below trace back to one sample, sequenced in a study of beta chain features in type 1 diabetes. Study results and caveats: When Type 1 diabetes patients were examined, their TCRB CDR3s proved moderately but significantly shorter in all four CD4+ subsets.

Their specific antigens are unknown. Reverse transcribing all isolated RNA meant expressed TCRB transcripts were sequenced. Profiling relied on immunoSEQ multiplex PCR, and the TCRdb table lists in-frame clones only, not all of them. The table has some 280,000 clones, over 11% seen once; the top ten hold about 0.016%. The sample was naive CD4+ T cells from blood. Receptors were obtained from a man aged 30 to 39 with type 1 diabetes.

This clone was counted a few times. The rearrangement links TRBV2 to TRBJ2-3; D remains ambiguous. CDR3 length equals 15 residues. Germline CDR1 SNHLY, CDR2 FYNNEI. Trimming pared 2 bases from V and 1 base from J, leaving 10 bases between. CDR3 bases: TGTGCCAGCAGTGAAATGTTGCAGGGCACAGATACGCAGTATTTT. This codes for CASSEMLQGTDTQYF. The whole variable domain, remainder taken from reference TRBV2 and TRBJ2-3, is EPEVTQTPSHQVTQMGQEVILRCVPISNHLYFYWYRQILGQKVEFLVSFYNNEISEKSEIFDDQFSVERPDGSNFTLKIRSTKLEDSAMYFCASSEMLQGTDTQYFGPGTRLTVL.

There are a few counts of this clone. The genes are TRBV29-1 and TRBJ2-3; tentatively, D is TRBD2 (7 bases). CDR3 length equals 17 residues. Looked up from germline, CDR1 is SQVTM and CDR2 is ANQGSEA. The V gene lost 5 bases and the J gene lost 5 bases, with 26 bases spanning the gap. The CDR3 loop reads CSVSRGGGAKREDTQYF. CDR3 bases: TGCAGCGTTTCCCGGGGAGGGGGGGCCAAGAGGGAAGATACGCAGTATTTT.

J is TRBJ1-3 and V is TRBV6-5; unclear D gene. The CDR3 consists of 15 residues. Trimming took 6 bases from V and 0 from J, leaving 12 bases between them. Germline CDR1 is MNHEY and CDR2 is SVGAGI. The CDR3 sequence is CASRYNGVSGNTIYF. DNA of the CDR3: TGTGCCAGCAGGTACAATGGAGTCTCTGGAAACACCATATATTTT.

This clone was seen more than once but under ten times. This chain joins TRBV14 and TRBJ2-7; 9 bases agree with TRBD1. Germline V gene data show CDR1 as SGHDN and CDR2 as FVKESK. J gave up 3 bases and V 3 bases, and 6 bases lay outside the gene matches. This CDR3 is built from 15 residues. CDR3 DNA: TGTGCCAGCAGCCAGGACAGGGGAACCGGCTACGAGCAGTACTTC. This translates into CASSQDRGTGYEQYF.

This clone showed up just a few times. The chain combines TRBV7-8 with TRBJ2-2; D might be TRBD2 (5 bases). Germline V gene data show CDR1 as SGHVS and CDR2 as FQNEAQ. The CDR3 consists of 15 residues. With 5 bases removed from V and 0 bases from J, the gap between germline ends came to 10 bases. In DNA form, the CDR3 reads TGTGCCAGCAGCCCTCGGGGATCGAACACCGGGGAGCTGTTTTTT. Translating gives CASSPRGSNTGELFF.

This chain uses TRBV21-1 with TRBJ1-2. TRBV21-1 is an annotated pseudogene. CDR3 length: 11 residues. In DNA, the CDR3 is TGTGCCAGCAGTCGGGGTTATGGCTACACCTTC. This encodes CASSRGYGYTF.

This clone was found a few times. V is TRBV11-2 and J is TRBJ2-7; D uncertain. Per germline, CDR1 SGHAT and CDR2 FQNNGV. V was clipped by 3 bases and J by 7 bases, with 13 bases between them. The CDR3 has 13 amino acids. The CDR3 is CASSFSEFKEQYF. The CDR3 nucleotides read TGTGCCAGCAGCTTTTCGGAGTTCAAGGAGCAGTACTTC.

V and J are TRBV28 and TRBJ2-5; 8 bases are a match to TRBD1. This CDR3 is built from 13 residues. Germline V gene sequence: CDR1 MDHEN, CDR2 SYDVKM. V lost 6 bases and J lost 1; bases outside the gene matches: 1. CDR3 in DNA: TGTGCCAGCAGGACAGGGGCCCAAGAGACCCAGTACTTC. Translating gives CASRTGAQETQYF.

V gene TRBV4-2 combines with J gene TRBJ1-3; possible D gene TRBD1, 5 bases. The CDR3 loop spans 15 amino acids. Trimming took off 4 bases at V and 0 bases at J, with 10 bases between the two ends. CDR1 is LGHNA, CDR2 YNFKEQ, per germline. CDR3 protein: CASSREQDSGNTIYF. DNA for the CDR3: TGTGCCAGCAGCCGGGAACAGGACTCTGGAAACACCATATATTTT.

Only one count was recorded for this clone. Here the CDR3 DNA reads TGTGCCAGCAGCGCCGACAGGGGGTTTGGTGAAAAACTGTTTTTT. This codes for CASSADRGFGEKLFF. This chain uses TRBV9 with TRBJ1-4, with 9 bases matching TRBD1. This CDR3 has 15 amino acids. CDR1 SGDLS and CDR2 YYNGEE come from the germline V gene. Germline trimming cut 3 bases from V and 7 bases from J; bases unmatched to any gene: 7.

The chain uses TRBV6-1 and TRBJ2-3, with D maybe TRBD2 (7 bases). Per the germline V gene, CDR1 is MNHNS and CDR2 is SASEGT. The CDR3 totals 14 residues. V was trimmed by 7 bases and J by 3 bases, leaving 14 bases between them. This chain's CDR3 is CASTEGGGTDTQYF. For the CDR3, the DNA is TGTGCCAGCACCGAGGGGGGAGGGACAGATACGCAGTATTTT.

The sample holds a few counts of this clone. The chain recombines TRBV27 with TRBJ2-4; 7 nucleotides agree with TRBD1. Germline CDR1 MNHEY, CDR2 SMNVEV (reference sequence). CDR3 length: 13 amino acids. V gave up 0 bases and J gave up 11 bases; unmatched junction bases: 4. CDR3 protein: CASSLSWGTVQYF. In DNA form, the CDR3 reads TGTGCCAGCAGTTTATCGTGGGGGACAGTTCAGTACTTC.

In nucleotides, the CDR3 is TGTGCCAGCAGGATACTAGCGGGAGGACTCGGTGAGCAGTTCTTC. Protein product: CASRILAGGLGEQFF. V is TRBV28 and J is TRBJ2-1; 12 nucleotides match TRBD2. The CDR3 length is 15 residues. Per germline, CDR1 MDHEN and CDR2 SYDVKM. The V segment lost 6 bases and the J segment 9 bases; nucleotides outside the gene matches: 9.

This clone was seen a few times. V and J are TRBV5-4 and TRBJ2-3; 10 bases fit TRBD2. Germline V gene lookup returns CDR1 SGHNT and CDR2 YYREEE (reference sequence). There are 14 residues in the CDR3. Losses at the gene ends were 3 bases for V and 5 bases for J; bases not matched to a gene: 3. CDR3 coding DNA: TGTGCCAGCAGCTCCGGGACTAGCGTAGATACGCAGTATTTT. Protein sequence: CASSSGTSVDTQYF.

The table lists this clone with a few counts. The rearrangement uses TRBV9 and TRBJ2-1; the D is unclear. Germline V gene data show CDR1 as SGDLS and CDR2 as YYNGEE. V lost 3 bases to trimming and J lost 9 bases, with 13 bases between them. The CDR3 contains 13 residues. CDR3 in amino acids: CASSGSLWSEQFF. CDR3 bases: TGTGCCAGCAGCGGGAGTTTGTGGAGTGAGCAGTTCTTC.

The rearrangement links TRBV20-1 to TRBJ1-2; D is ambiguous. Deletions cut 6 bases from V and 0 bases from J, with 5 bases between. The CDR3 consists of 11 residues. Germline V gene data show CDR1 as DFQATT and CDR2 as SNEGSKA (reference sequence). The CDR3, as DNA: TGCAGTGCCCAGTCTAACTATGGCTACACCTTC. Protein sequence: CSAQSNYGYTF.

There are a few counts of this clone. The CDR3 reads CASSPRGVQETQYF. CDR3 nucleotide sequence: TGTGCCAGCTCACCTCGCGGGGTTCAAGAGACCCAGTACTTC. V and J are TRBV18 and TRBJ2-5; tentative D call: TRBD2 (6 bases). Trimming removed 3 bases at V and 2 bases at J, with 10 bases between. This CDR3 contains 14 residues. Germline V gene sequence: CDR1 KGHSH, CDR2 LQKENI.

The rearrangement links TRBV29-1 to TRBJ1-1, with a possible D match to TRBD1 (5 bases). The germline gives CDR1 SQVTM, CDR2 ANQGSEA. Trimming cost V 4 bases and J 1 base, with 7 bases left between them. This CDR3 comprises 12 residues. CDR3 region: CSVVDKNTEAFF. CDR3 coding DNA: TGCAGCGTTGTGGACAAGAACACTGAAGCTTTCTTT.

This chain links TRBV28 with TRBJ1-2; D call uncertain. The germline V gene has CDR1 MDHEN and CDR2 SYDVKM. The CDR3 consists of 14 residues. V lost 6 bases and J 4 bases, leaving 15 bases between the germline ends. The DNA for the CDR3 is TGTGCCAGCAGCCCCCAGGTCAGCTCCTATGGCTACACCTTC. It specifies CASSPQVSSYGYTF.

This clone was seen a single time. This chain uses TRBV4-2 with TRBJ1-3; 7 nucleotides agree with TRBD1. Unmatched junction bases numbered 7, after V lost 2 bases and J lost 0 bases. The CDR3 consists of 17 residues. Germline V gives CDR1 LGHNA, CDR2 YNFKEQ. In nucleotides, the CDR3 is TGTGCCAGCAGCCAACCCGACAGGGCTAGCTCTGGAAACACCATATATTTT. This sequence encodes CASSQPDRASSGNTIYF.

This clone was observed a few times. V and J are TRBV7-2 and TRBJ2-7, with D maybe TRBD1 (7 bases). Between the trimmed V and J ends, which lost 6 bases and 0 bases, there was a span of 15 bases. The germline V gene encodes CDR1 SGHTA and CDR2 FQGNSA. The CDR3 runs to 15 residues. The DNA for the CDR3 is TGTGCCAGCAGACCCAGGGGGGCGAGCTCCTACGAGCAGTACTTC. Encoded protein: CASRPRGASSYEQYF.

This clone was found a few times. The V and J genes are TRBV9 and TRBJ2-7; 7 bases map to TRBD2. The V and J ends lost 0 bases and 0 bases, in that order; junction bases with no gene match: 6. The CDR3 spans 16 residues. The V gene's germline CDR1 is SGDLS and CDR2 YYNGEE. The CDR3 DNA is TGTGCCAGCAGCGTAGGGCTAGCGGAAAGCTCCTACGAGCAGTACTTC. Its translation is CASSVGLAESSYEQYF.

The chain couples TRBV29-1 to TRBJ2-7; 9 bases fit TRBD2. The CDR3 totals 13 residues. The ends lost 4 bases at V and 6 bases at J; junction bases unmatched: 7. Looked up from germline, CDR1 is SQVTM and CDR2 is ANQGSEA. CDR3 protein: CSVGGSGSFEQYF. The CDR3 DNA is TGCAGCGTTGGAGGTAGCGGGAGTTTCGAGCAGTACTTC.

The rearrangement uses TRBV18 and TRBJ2-7, with TRBD1 matching 8 bases. The CDR3 sequence is 14 residues long. Losses at the gene ends were 5 bases for V and 2 bases for J; bases not matched to a gene: 5. Germline assignment: CDR1 KGHSH and CDR2 LQKENI. CDR3 in DNA: TGTGCCAGCTCAGCGGACAGGGCTACCTACGAGCAGTACTTC. Protein sequence: CASSADRATYEQYF.

The chain joins TRBV7-9 to TRBJ1-5, with 10 nucleotides matching TRBD1. The ends lost 5 bases at V and 6 bases at J; junction bases unmatched: 4. Germline CDR1 is SEHNR and CDR2 is FQNEAQ (reference sequence). CDR3 length: 14 residues. The CDR3 DNA follows: TGTGCCAGCAGCCCCGGGACAGGGGCTCAGCCCCAGCATTTT. Translation: CASSPGTGAQPQHF.